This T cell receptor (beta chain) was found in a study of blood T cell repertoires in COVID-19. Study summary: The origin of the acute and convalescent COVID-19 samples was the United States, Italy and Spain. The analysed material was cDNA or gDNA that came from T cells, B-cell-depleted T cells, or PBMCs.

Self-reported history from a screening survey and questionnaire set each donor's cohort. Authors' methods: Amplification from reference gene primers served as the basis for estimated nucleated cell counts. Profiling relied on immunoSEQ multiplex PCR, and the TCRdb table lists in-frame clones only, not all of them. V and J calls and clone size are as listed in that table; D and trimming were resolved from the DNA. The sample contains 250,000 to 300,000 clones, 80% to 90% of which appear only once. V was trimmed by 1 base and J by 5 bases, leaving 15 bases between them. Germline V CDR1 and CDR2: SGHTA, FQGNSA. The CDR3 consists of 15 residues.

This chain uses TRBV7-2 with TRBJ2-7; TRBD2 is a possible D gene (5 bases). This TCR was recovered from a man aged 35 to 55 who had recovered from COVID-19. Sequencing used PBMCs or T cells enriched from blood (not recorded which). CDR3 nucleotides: TGTGCCAGCAGCTTAGGTGGGCTAGCCATCGACGAGCAGTACTTC. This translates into CASSLGGLAIDEQYF.